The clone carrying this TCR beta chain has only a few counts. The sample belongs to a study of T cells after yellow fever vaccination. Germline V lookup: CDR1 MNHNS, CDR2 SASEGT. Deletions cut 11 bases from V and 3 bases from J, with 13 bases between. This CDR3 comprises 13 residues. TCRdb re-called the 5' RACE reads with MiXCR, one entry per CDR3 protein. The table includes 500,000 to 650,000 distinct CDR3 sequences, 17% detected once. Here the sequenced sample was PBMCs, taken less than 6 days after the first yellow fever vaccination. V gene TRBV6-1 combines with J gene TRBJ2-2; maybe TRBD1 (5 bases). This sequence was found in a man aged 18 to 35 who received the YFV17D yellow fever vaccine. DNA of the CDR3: TGTGCCGCCGGCAGGGTTGACACCGGGGAGCTGTTTTTT. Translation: CAAGRVDTGELFF.